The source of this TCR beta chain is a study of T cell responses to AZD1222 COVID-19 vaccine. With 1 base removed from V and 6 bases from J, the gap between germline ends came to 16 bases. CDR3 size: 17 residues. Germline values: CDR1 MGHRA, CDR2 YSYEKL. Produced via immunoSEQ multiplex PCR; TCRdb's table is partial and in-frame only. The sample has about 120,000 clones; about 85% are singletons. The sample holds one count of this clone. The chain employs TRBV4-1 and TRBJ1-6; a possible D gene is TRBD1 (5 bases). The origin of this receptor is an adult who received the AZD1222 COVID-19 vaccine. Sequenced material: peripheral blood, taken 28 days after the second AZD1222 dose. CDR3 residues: CASSQGRRVSPNSPLHF. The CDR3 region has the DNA TGCGCCAGCAGCCAAGGGCGCAGGGTTAGTCCTAATTCACCCCTCCACTTT.